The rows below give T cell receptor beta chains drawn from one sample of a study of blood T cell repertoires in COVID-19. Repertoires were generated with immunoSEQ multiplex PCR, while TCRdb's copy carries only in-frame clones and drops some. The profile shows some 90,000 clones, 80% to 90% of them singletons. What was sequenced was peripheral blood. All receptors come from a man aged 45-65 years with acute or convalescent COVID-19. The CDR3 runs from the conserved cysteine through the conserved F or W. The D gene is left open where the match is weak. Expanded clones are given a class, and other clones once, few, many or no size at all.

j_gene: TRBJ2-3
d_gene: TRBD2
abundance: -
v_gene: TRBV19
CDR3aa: CASSIGAGGSTDTQYF
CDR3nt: TGTGCCAGTAGTATAGGCGCGGGGGGGAGCACAGATACGCAGTATTTT

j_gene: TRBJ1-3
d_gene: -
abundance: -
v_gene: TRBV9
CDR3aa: CASSVGAGTGNTIYF
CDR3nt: TGTGCCAGCAGCGTAGGAGCGGGAACTGGAAACACCATATATTTT

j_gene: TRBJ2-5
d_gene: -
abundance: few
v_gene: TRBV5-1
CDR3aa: CASSSGLGLETQYF
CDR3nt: TGCGCCAGCAGCTCCGGACTGGGTCTGGAGACCCAGTACTTC

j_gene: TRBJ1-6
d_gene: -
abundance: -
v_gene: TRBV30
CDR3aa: CAWSAGSNSPLHF
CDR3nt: TGTGCCTGGAGCGCTGGGAGTAATTCACCCCTCCACTTT

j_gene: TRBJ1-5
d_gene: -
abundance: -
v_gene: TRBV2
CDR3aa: CASSVGPGYQPQHF
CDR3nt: TGTGCCAGCAGTGTAGGTCCGGGGTATCAGCCCCAGCATTTT

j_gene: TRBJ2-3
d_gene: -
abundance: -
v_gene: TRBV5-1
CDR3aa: CASSLLTGFMDTQYF
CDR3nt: TGCGCCAGCAGCTTGCTCACAGGATTCATGGATACGCAGTATTTT

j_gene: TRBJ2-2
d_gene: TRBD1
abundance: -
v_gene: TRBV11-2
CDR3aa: CASRYLRGRTTGELFF
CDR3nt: TGTGCCAGCAGATACCTTAGGGGGCGTACCACCGGGGAGCTGTTTTTT

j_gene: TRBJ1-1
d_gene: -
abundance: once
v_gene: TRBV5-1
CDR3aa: CATKDRPDPNTEAFF
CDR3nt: TGCGCCACCAAAGACAGGCCGGATCCGAACACTGAAGCTTTCTTT

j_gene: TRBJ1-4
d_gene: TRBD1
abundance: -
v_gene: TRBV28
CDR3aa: CATRSTGGSEKLFF
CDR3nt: TGTGCCACCAGATCTACAGGGGGCTCTGAAAAACTGTTTTTT

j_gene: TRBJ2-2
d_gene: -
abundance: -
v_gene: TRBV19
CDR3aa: CASSILSGNTGELFF
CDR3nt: TGTGCCAGTAGTATTTTGTCCGGGAACACCGGGGAGCTGTTTTTT

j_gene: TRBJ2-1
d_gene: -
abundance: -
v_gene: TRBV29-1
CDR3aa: CSVPRDYNEQFF
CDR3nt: TGCAGCGTTCCCCGCGATTACAATGAGCAGTTCTTC

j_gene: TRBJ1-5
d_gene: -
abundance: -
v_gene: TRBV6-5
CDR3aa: CASLGGGGLNQPQHF
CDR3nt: TGTGCCAGCTTGGGGGGGGGCGGTTTGAATCAGCCCCAGCATTTT

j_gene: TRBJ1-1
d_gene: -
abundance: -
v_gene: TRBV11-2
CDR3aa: CASSLDRVANTEAFF
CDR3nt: TGTGCCAGCAGCTTAGACAGGGTGGCTAACACTGAAGCTTTCTTT

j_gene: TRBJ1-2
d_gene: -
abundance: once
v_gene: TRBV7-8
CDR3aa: CASSLANNMLVYGYTF
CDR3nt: TGTGCCAGCAGCTTAGCCAATAACATGTTGGTCTATGGCTACACCTTC

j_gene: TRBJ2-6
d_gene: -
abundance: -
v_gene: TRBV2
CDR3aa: CASDSSGANVLTF
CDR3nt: TGTGCCTCGGACAGCTCTGGGGCCAACGTCCTGACTTTC

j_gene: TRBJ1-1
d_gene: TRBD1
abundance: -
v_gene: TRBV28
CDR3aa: CASNTGQGVQAFF
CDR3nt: TGTGCCAGCAATACCGGACAGGGGGTTCAAGCTTTCTTT

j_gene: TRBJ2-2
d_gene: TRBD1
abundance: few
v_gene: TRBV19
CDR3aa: CASSDRGTGELFF
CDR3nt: TGTGCCAGTAGTGACAGGGGGACCGGGGAGCTGTTTTTT

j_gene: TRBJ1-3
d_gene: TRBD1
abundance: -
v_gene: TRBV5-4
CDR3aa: CASSVGQGWGNTIYF
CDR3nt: TGTGCCAGCAGCGTGGGACAGGGGTGGGGAAACACCATATATTTT

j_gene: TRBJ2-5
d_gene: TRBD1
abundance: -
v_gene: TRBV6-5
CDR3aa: CASGVDRGRGETQYF
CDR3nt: TGTGCCAGCGGGGTGGACAGGGGGCGTGGGGAGACCCAGTACTTC

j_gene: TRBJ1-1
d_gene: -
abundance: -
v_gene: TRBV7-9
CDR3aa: CASSLGAANTEAFF
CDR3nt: TGTGCCAGCAGCTTAGGGGCAGCGAACACTGAAGCTTTCTTT

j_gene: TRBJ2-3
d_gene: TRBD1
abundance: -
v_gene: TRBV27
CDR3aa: CASAGTVFLVTQYF
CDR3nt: TGTGCCAGCGCCGGGACAGTTTTTCTCGTTACGCAGTATTTT

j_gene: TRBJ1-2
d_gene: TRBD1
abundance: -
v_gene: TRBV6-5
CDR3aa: CASSSPTGDPYGYTF
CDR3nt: TGTGCCAGCAGTTCCCCCACAGGGGACCCCTATGGCTACACCTTC

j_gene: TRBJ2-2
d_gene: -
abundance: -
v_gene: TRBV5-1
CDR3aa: CASSSELVPGELFF
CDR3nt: TGCGCCAGCAGCTCGGAACTAGTTCCCGGGGAGCTGTTTTTT

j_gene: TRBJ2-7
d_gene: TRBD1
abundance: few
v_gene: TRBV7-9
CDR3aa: CASSPGQASYEQYF
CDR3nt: TGTGCCAGCAGCCCAGGACAGGCCTCCTACGAGCAGTACTTC

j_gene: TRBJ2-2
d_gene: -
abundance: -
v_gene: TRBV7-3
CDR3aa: CASGDARVGELFF
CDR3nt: TGTGCCAGCGGAGATGCCCGGGTCGGGGAGCTGTTTTTT

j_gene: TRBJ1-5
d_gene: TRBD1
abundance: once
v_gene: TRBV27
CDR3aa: CASSLFGTDQPQHF
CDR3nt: TGTGCCAGCAGTTTATTTGGGACAGATCAGCCCCAGCATTTT

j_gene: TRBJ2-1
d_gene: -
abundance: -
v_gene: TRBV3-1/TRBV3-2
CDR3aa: CASSPEADTYNEQFF
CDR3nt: TGTGCCAGCAGCCCCGAAGCGGATACCTACAATGAGCAGTTCTTC

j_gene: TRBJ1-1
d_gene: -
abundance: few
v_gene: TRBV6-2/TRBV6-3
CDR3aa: CASSLLGRANTEAFF
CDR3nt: TGTGCCAGCAGCCTACTAGGACGGGCCAACACTGAAGCTTTCTTT

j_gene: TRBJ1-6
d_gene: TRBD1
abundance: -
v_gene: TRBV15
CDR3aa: CATSREGRQGNSPLHF
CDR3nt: TGTGCCACCAGCAGAGAGGGGCGACAGGGAAATTCACCCCTCCACTTT

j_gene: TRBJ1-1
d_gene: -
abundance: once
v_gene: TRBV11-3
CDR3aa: CASSTESGPNTEAFF
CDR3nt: TGTGCCAGCAGCACAGAGAGCGGGCCGAACACTGAAGCTTTCTTT

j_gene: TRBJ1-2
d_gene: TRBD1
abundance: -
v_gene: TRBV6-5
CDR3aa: CASSYSGGAFYGYTF
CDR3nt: TGTGCCAGCAGTTACTCAGGGGGCGCATTCTATGGCTACACCTTC

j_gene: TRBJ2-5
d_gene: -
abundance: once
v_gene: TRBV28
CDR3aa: CASSPYLESQETQYF
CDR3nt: TGTGCCAGCAGTCCCTACTTGGAGTCCCAAGAGACCCAGTACTTC

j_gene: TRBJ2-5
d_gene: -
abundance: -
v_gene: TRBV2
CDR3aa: CASSEALRLGQTQYF
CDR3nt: TGTGCCAGCAGTGAAGCGCTTCGGCTGGGGCAGACCCAGTACTTC

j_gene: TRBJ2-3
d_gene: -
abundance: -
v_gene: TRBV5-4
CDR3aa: CASSLSEGTPTQYF
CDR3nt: TGTGCCAGCAGCTTGAGTGAAGGGACTCCTACGCAGTATTTT

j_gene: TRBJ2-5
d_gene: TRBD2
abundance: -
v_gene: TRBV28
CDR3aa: CASILRLAGQETQYF
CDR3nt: TGTGCCAGTATACTCCGACTAGCGGGTCAAGAGACCCAGTACTTC

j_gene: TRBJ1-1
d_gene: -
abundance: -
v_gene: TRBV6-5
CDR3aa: CASTRQRGYAEAFF
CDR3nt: TGTGCCAGCACACGTCAGAGGGGGTACGCTGAAGCTTTCTTT

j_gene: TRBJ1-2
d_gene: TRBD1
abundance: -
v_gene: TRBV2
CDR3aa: CASSKGGQGIGYGYTF
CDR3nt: TGTGCCAGCAGCAAAGGGGGACAGGGTATTGGCTATGGCTACACCTTC